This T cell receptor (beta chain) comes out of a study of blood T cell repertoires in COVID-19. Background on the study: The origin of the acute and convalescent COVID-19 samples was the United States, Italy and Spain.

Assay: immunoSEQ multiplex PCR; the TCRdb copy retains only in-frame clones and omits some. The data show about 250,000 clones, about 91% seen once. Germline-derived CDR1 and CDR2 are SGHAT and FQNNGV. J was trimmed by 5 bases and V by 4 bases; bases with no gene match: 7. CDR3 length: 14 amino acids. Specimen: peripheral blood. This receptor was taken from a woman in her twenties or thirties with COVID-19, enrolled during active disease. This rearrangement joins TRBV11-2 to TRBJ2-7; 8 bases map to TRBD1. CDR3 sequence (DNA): TGTGCCAGCAGCTCTAGGACAGGGAAGGACGAGCAGTACTTC. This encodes CASSSRTGKDEQYF.